In this sample, the clone carrying this T cell receptor (beta chain) turned up once. Method: immunoSEQ multiplex PCR; TCRdb's copy keeps in-frame clones and lacks some. Here the sample spans roughly 400,000 clones, 91% being singletons. Germline V gives CDR1 LNHDA, CDR2 SQIVND (reference sequence). This CDR3 has 11 residues. The V end lost 6 bases, the J end lost 8 bases, and 7 bases lay between the germline ends. This specimen comes from a study of blood T cell repertoires in COVID-19. The sequencing input was PBMCs or T cells enriched from blood (not recorded which). The V call is TRBV19, the J call TRBJ1-4; D is ambiguous. This TCR derives from a woman aged 40 to 50 who had been exposed to COVID-19. The CDR3 nucleotides read TGTGCCAGTAGCACATGGGAAAAACTGTTTTTT. Protein: CASSTWEKLFF. The variable domain in full, completed from reference TRBV19 and TRBJ1-4, reads DGGITQSPKYLFRKEGQNVTLSCEQNLNHDAMYWYRQDPGQGLRLIYYSQIVNDFQKGDIAEGYSVSREKKESFPLTVTSAQKNPTAFYLCASSTWEKLFFGSGTQLSVL.